The present T cell receptor (beta chain) was sequenced within a study of blood T cell repertoires in COVID-19. Study overall: The origin of the acute and convalescent COVID-19 samples was the United States, Italy and Spain.

The CDR3 is 16 amino acids. V lost 3 bases and J lost 4; bases outside the gene matches: 6. In germline, CDR1 is SGDLS, CDR2 YYNGEE. Data came from immunoSEQ multiplex PCR; TCRdb stores just in-frame clones and leaves some out. The top ten hold less than 3.5% of the sample, which has 400,000 or so clones, 85% to 90% seen once. V usage is TRBV9 and J usage is TRBJ2-2, with 10 bases fitting TRBD2. This TCR was sampled from a human donor in a cohort sampled during active COVID-19. The sample was peripheral blood. CDR3 in amino acids: CASSARSSGGTGELFF. DNA for the CDR3: TGTGCCAGCAGCGCCCGTTCTAGCGGGGGCACCGGGGAGCTGTTTTTT.